These 14 T cell receptor beta chains were sequenced from one sample in a study of spatial heterogeneity in lung cancer. TCRdb reprocessed the 5' RACE reads with MiXCR, giving one entry per CDR3 protein. The data contain about 9,800 distinct CDR3 sequences, over 6% of them seen just once; the ten biggest clones take up over 9.5%. These receptors are not linked to any known antigen. Time point denoted: sample taken at primary tumor resection. The study's findings and limits: The number of expanded tumor alpha and beta chains correlated with mutation number.

Sequencing used lung tumor tissue, obtained at surgery. The origin of the receptors is a male donor with early-stage non-small cell lung cancer.

This clonotype is labeled medium-sized. Being off target in a library aimed at alpha chains, this beta chain has a size of little meaning. This chain uses TRBV28 with TRBJ1-3; D is possibly TRBD1 (5 bases). Per germline, CDR1 MDHEN and CDR2 SYDVKM. V shed 8 bases and J shed 8 bases, with 16 bases lying between them. CDR3 length: 13 residues. CDR3 sequence reads: CASSNLLGDTIYF. DNA of the CDR3: TGTGCCAGCTCGAATCTTTTAGGGGACACCATATATTTT.

This clonotype was seen many times. A library prepared for alpha chains yielded this beta chain as an off-target read; its size is of little meaning. This chain connects TRBV10-2 to TRBJ1-1; 9 bases agree with TRBD1. From germline, CDR1 is WSHSY and CDR2 SAAADI. This CDR3 has 13 amino acids. The J segment lost 7 bases and the V segment lost 6 bases, leaving 6 bases of the junction unmatched. The CDR3 loop reads CASSRDRAFEAFF. CDR3 bases: TGCGCCAGCAGCAGGGACAGGGCTTTTGAAGCTTTCTTT.

This clonotype was seen repeatedly, ten times or more. Within a library made for alpha chains, this beta chain is off target, and its count is uninformative. The chain recombines TRBV20-1 with TRBJ1-1; D unresolved. Germline V CDR1 and CDR2: DFQATT, SNEGSKA (reference sequence). V gave up 6 bases and J gave up 1 base, with 9 bases separating them. The CDR3 sequence is 12 residues long. The CDR3 bases are TGCAGTGCCCGGGCTCCGAACACTGAAGCTTTCTTT. Its protein is CSARAPNTEAFF.

This clonotype was detected many times. Found in a library prepared for alpha chains, this beta chain is an off-target read, and its abundance has little meaning. The chain recombines TRBV20-1 with TRBJ2-7; D is unresolved. The CDR3 loop spans 13 amino acids. V gave up 4 bases and J gave up 0 bases, with 10 bases separating them. Germline CDR1 is DFQATT and CDR2 is SNEGSKA (reference sequence). The CDR3 coding sequence is TGCAGTGCTATAGCCTTTAGCTCCTACGAGCAGTACTTC. It translates to CSAIAFSSYEQYF.

This clonotype was observed a handful of times. This beta chain turned up in a library designed for alpha chains; as an off-target read, its abundance says little. The chain links TRBV4-1 to TRBJ2-1, with unresolved D. Germline V gene lookup returns CDR1 MGHRA and CDR2 YSYEKL. Trimming pared 5 bases from V and 0 bases from J, leaving 17 bases between. The CDR3 totals 17 residues. CDR3 in amino acids: CASSNPLSPSSYNEQFF. The CDR3 coding sequence is TGCGCCAGCAGCAACCCCCTTAGCCCTAGCTCCTACAATGAGCAGTTCTTC.

In this sample, this clonotype is medium-sized. Since it is a stray read in a library aimed at alpha chains, this beta chain has a size that is not meaningful. The rearrangement links TRBV6-2 or TRBV6-3 to TRBJ1-5, with D unresolved. Germline V gives CDR1 MNHEY, CDR2 SVGEGT. The CDR3 loop spans 11 amino acids. Trimming took off 4 bases at V and 6 bases at J, with 4 bases between the two ends. For the CDR3, the DNA is TGTGCCAGCAGTTCTGGTCAGCCCCAGCATTTT. As protein: CASSSGQPQHF.

There are many counts of this clonotype. This beta chain is an unintended read in a library built for alpha chains; its size means little. The V gene is TRBV2, the J gene TRBJ1-5, with unresolved D. V lost 7 bases to trimming and J lost 3 bases, with 16 bases between them. The CDR3 length is 15 residues. Germline V gene sequence: CDR1 SNHLY, CDR2 FYNNEI. The CDR3 DNA reads as TGTGCCAGCACCAACGTGGGTGATGACAATCAGCCCCAGCATTTT. It specifies CASTNVGDDNQPQHF.

In this sample, this clonotype is large (0.1 to 1%). This beta chain came through as a stray read in a library set up for alpha chains, and its size says little. This rearrangement joins TRBV10-3 to TRBJ2-3; 7 bases are a match to TRBD2. The CDR3 consists of 18 residues. The V gene's germline CDR1 is ENHRY and CDR2 SYGVKD. The V segment lost 0 bases and the J segment 2 bases; nucleotides outside the gene matches: 11. CDR3 DNA sequence: TGTGCCATCAGTGAGTCTATAATGGGGCTAGCGGACACAGATACGCAGTATTTT. Amino acid sequence: CAISESIMGLADTDTQYF.

This clonotype is labeled medium-sized. Because the library targeted alpha chains, this beta chain is an off-target read whose size means little. The rearrangement links TRBV12-3 or TRBV12-4 to TRBJ2-7, with D maybe TRBD2 (6 bases). V dropped 6 bases and J dropped 4 bases, with 16 bases sitting between them. The CDR3 covers 14 residues. CDR3 region: CASSRGLAGYEQYF. The CDR3, as DNA: TGTGCCAGCAGCCGGGGACTGGCGGGGTACGAGCAGTACTTC.

By proportion, this clonotype is medium-sized. Since it is a stray read in a library aimed at alpha chains, this beta chain has a size that is not meaningful. This chain joins TRBV20-1 and TRBJ1-1, with D unclear. Per the germline V gene, CDR1 is DFQATT and CDR2 is SNEGSKA (reference sequence). The CDR3 runs 11 residues. V was clipped by 4 bases and J by 6 bases, with 9 bases between them. The CDR3 DNA reads as TGCAGTGCTACCCGGACGGCTGAAGCTTTCTTT. This encodes CSATRTAEAFF.

This clonotype was recorded at least ten times. For a library built for alpha chains, this beta chain is a stray read; little rests on its size. The chain couples TRBV4-2 to TRBJ2-1, with D perhaps TRBD2 (5 bases). Germline V CDR1 and CDR2: LGHNA, YNFKEQ. The CDR3 contains 14 residues. Trimming shortened V by 0 bases and J by 9 bases, and 12 bases separated the two germline ends. CDR3 amino acids: CASSQDSRRSEQFF. Written as DNA, the CDR3 is TGTGCCAGCAGCCAAGATTCTAGGAGGAGTGAGCAGTTCTTC.

Comment on this clonotype: As an off-target read in a library built for alpha chains, this beta chain has a frequency of little significance. The V gene is TRBV10-3, the J gene TRBJ2-7; no clear D gene. The CDR3 has 12 amino acids. Germline lookup yields CDR1 ENHRY and CDR2 SYGVKD. Trimming removed 8 bases at V and 3 bases at J, with 11 bases between. The CDR3 nucleotides are TGTGCCATCGCCCGGCGCTACTACGAGCAGTACTTC. This sequence encodes CAIARRYYEQYF.

This clonotype showed up many times. This beta chain appears as a stray read in a library generated for alpha chains; its size is not informative. The chain has TRBV28 and TRBJ1-1, with unresolved D. The V end was cut by 5 bases, the J end by 5 bases, with 12 bases between. Germline V lookup: CDR1 MDHEN, CDR2 SYDVKM. CDR3 length: 13 amino acids. The CDR3 region has the DNA TGTGCCAGCAGTCCTAGGTGGGAGACTGAAGCTTTCTTT. The encoded protein is CASSPRWETEAFF.

This clonotype was seen many times. This beta chain turned up in a library designed for alpha chains; as an off-target read, its abundance says little. The V call is TRBV13, the J call TRBJ2-3, with TRBD2 matching 12 bases. The V segment lost 5 bases and the J segment 7 bases; nucleotides outside the gene matches: 10. Germline V gene lookup returns CDR1 PRHDT and CDR2 FYEKMQ (reference sequence). The CDR3 is 16 residues long. CDR3 nucleotide sequence: TGTGCCAGCAGCCGAACCGGACTAGCGGGGTTGAATACGCAGTATTTT. Its protein product is CASSRTGLAGLNTQYF.